Following are 18 T cell receptor beta chains from one sample sequenced in a study of T cells in Graves' hyperthyroidism and ophthalmopathy. TCR beta CDR3 region amplification was performed from RNA transcripts. With the HTBI primer set, the TCR CDR3 went through a first round of RT-PCR. TCRdb used MiXCR to reprocess the multiplex PCR reads, holding one entry per CDR3 protein. The sample lists some 550,000 distinct CDR3 sequences, 16% occurring once. Sequencing was carried out using blood. The receptors derive from a middle-aged woman with Graves' ophthalmopathy.

This clonotype was recorded at least ten times. The chain employs TRBV2 and TRBJ2-3, with 7 bases that match TRBD2. There are 16 residues in the CDR3. The junction had 11 bases not matched to a gene; V was cut back by 6 bases and J by 2 bases. Looked up from germline, CDR1 is SNHLY and CDR2 is FYNNEI. CDR3 DNA sequence: TGTGCCAGCAGAAAATCTAGCGGAAAAACCACAGATACGCAGTATTTT. Protein: CASRKSSGKTTDTQYF.

Turning to this clonotype: This could be a read error, since a much larger clone is one nucleotide away. This chain connects TRBV20-1 to TRBJ2-5; no clear D. Germline CDR1 DFQATT, CDR2 SNEGSKA (reference sequence). The CDR3 covers 13 residues. The CDR3 DNA is TGCAGTGCCCTCCCTTGGGTAGGAGAGACCCGGTACTTC. This encodes CSALPWVGETRYF.

This chain links TRBV25-1 with TRBJ2-3, with D perhaps matching TRBD1 or TRBD2 (5 bases each). Germline CDR1 MGHDK, CDR2 SYGVNS. The CDR3 loop spans 13 amino acids. V lost 4 bases to trimming and J lost 4 bases, with 9 bases between them. DNA of the CDR3: TGTGCCAGCAGTGGGGGGAGACCAGATACGCAGTATTTT. Translating gives CASSGGRPDTQYF.

This chain links TRBV20-1 with TRBJ2-3, with 7 bases identical to TRBD1. J lost 1 base, V lost 4 bases, and 8 bases had no gene match. The germline V gene encodes CDR1 DFQATT and CDR2 SNEGSKA (reference sequence). CDR3 length equals 15 residues. The CDR3 spells CSAMERGPGTDTQYF. The CDR3 region has the DNA TGCAGTGCTATGGAGAGGGGGCCTGGCACAGATACGCAGTATTTT.

In this sample, this clonotype turned up many times. The chain links TRBV11-2 to TRBJ2-1, with D possibly being TRBD2 (5 bases). V was pared by 7 bases and J by 10 bases, with 14 bases between. CDR3 length: 12 amino acids. Germline CDR1 SGHAT, CDR2 FQNNGV. The CDR3 spells CASNVDYQEQFF. The CDR3 nucleotides are TGTGCCAGCAACGTCGACTATCAAGAGCAGTTCTTC. Together with reference TRBV11-2 and TRBJ2-1, the CDR3 gives the full variable domain: EAGVAQSPRYKIIEKRQSVAFWCNPISGHATLYWYQQILGQGPKLLIQFQNNGVVDDSQLPKDRFSAERLKGVDSTLKIQPAKLEDSAVYLCASNVDYQEQFFGPGTRLTVL.

The chain links TRBV19 to TRBJ1-3, with 7 bases fitting TRBD1. This CDR3 is built from 16 residues. The germline gives CDR1 LNHDA, CDR2 SQIVND (reference sequence). J lost 0 bases, V lost 4 bases, and 6 bases had no gene match. The CDR3, as DNA: TGTGCCAGTAGTACCGGGGACAGAAGCTCTGGAAACACCATATATTTT. It codes for CASSTGDRSSGNTIYF. Combining the CDR3 with reference TRBV19 and TRBJ1-3 gives the whole variable domain DGGITQSPKYLFRKEGQNVTLSCEQNLNHDAMYWYRQDPGQGLRLIYYSQIVNDFQKGDIAEGYSVSREKKESFPLTVTSAQKNPTAFYLCASSTGDRSSGNTIYFGEGSWLTVV.

This clonotype was observed a handful of times. The V call is TRBV6-5, the J call TRBJ2-5; D ambiguous. This CDR3 has 14 residues. Germline assignment: CDR1 MNHEY and CDR2 SVGAGI. The ends were cut back, 0 bases at V and 2 bases at J, with 7 bases in the middle. As DNA, the CDR3 is TGTGCCAGCAGTTACTCCTATCGTCAAGAGACCCAGTACTTC. This translates into CASSYSYRQETQYF.

This clonotype was counted many times. The rearrangement joins TRBV11-2 to TRBJ2-3; D gene uncertain. This CDR3 has 14 residues. Germline V lookup: CDR1 SGHAT, CDR2 FQNNGV. The V end was cut by 3 bases, the J end by 2 bases, with 9 bases between. Written as DNA, the CDR3 is TGTGCCAGCAGCTTTCGTGCGGCCACAGATACGCAGTATTTT. This translates into CASSFRAATDTQYF. Looking up the rest from reference TRBV11-2 and TRBJ2-3 gives the full variable domain: EAGVAQSPRYKIIEKRQSVAFWCNPISGHATLYWYQQILGQGPKLLIQFQNNGVVDDSQLPKDRFSAERLKGVDSTLKIQPAKLEDSAVYLCASSFRAATDTQYFGPGTRLTVL.

This chain connects TRBV6-1 to TRBJ2-7; D is unresolved. Trimming shortened V by 1 base and J by 3 bases, and 13 bases separated the two germline ends. The CDR3 totals 15 residues. CDR1 is MNHNS, CDR2 SASEGT, per germline. In DNA, the CDR3 is TGTGCCAGCAGTGAAGTTTATCATCCTGGCTACGAGCAGTACTTC. Amino acid sequence: CASSEVYHPGYEQYF.

This clonotype turned up a few times. The chain employs TRBV20-1 and TRBJ2-5; the D is unclear. V was shortened by 8 bases and J by 2 bases, with 9 bases between the two germline ends. The V gene's germline CDR1 is DFQATT and CDR2 SNEGSKA (reference sequence). There are 11 residues in the CDR3. The CDR3 sequence: CSPRRQETQYF. CDR3 coding DNA: TGCAGTCCTCGGAGACAAGAGACCCAGTACTTC.

This clonotype was recorded a few times. The chain combines TRBV30 with TRBJ1-1; D unclear. This CDR3 is 13 amino acids long. From germline, CDR1 is GTSNPN and CDR2 SVGIG (reference sequence). Deletions cut 0 bases from V and 2 bases from J, with 7 bases between. CDR3 nucleotides: TGTGCCTGGAGTGTTTTGGCCAACACTGAAGCTTTCTTT. It is translated as CAWSVLANTEAFF.

The rearrangement links TRBV4-1 to TRBJ2-3, with TRBD1 identical over 9 bases. In germline, CDR1 is MGHRA, CDR2 YSYEKL. V lost 0 bases and J lost 6; bases outside the gene matches: 4. This CDR3 is built from 15 residues. The CDR3 DNA follows: TGCGCCAGCAGCCAAGAGTACAGGGGGCAGGATACGCAGTATTTT. It is translated as CASSQEYRGQDTQYF.

The V gene is TRBV7-9, the J gene TRBJ2-6; D might be TRBD1 (5 bases). Germline values: CDR1 SEHNR, CDR2 FQNEAQ (reference sequence). CDR3 size: 19 residues. V was shortened by 5 bases and J by 0 bases, with 20 bases between the two germline ends. CDR3 nucleotide sequence: TGTGCCAGCAGCAGCACCAGGGCCACTTACCTCTCTGGGGCCAACGTCCTGACTTTC. Amino acid sequence: CASSSTRATYLSGANVLTF.

This clonotype was detected ten times or more. V gene TRBV7-2 combines with J gene TRBJ1-2; D unresolved. Germline-derived CDR1 and CDR2 are SGHTA and FQGNSA. The CDR3 contains 12 residues. V lost 3 bases to trimming and J lost 6 bases, with 8 bases between them. Here the CDR3 DNA reads TGTGCCAGCAGCTTTACTTGGGATGGCTACACCTTC. It specifies CASSFTWDGYTF.

This clonotype was detected only a few times. The CDR3 DNA sequence: TGTGCCAGCAGCCAGGGACTAGCGGGGGCGGGGGGGCAGTTCTTC. Its protein is CASSQGLAGAGGQFF. V and J are TRBV11-3 and TRBJ2-1; TRBD2 matches at 14 bases. The length of the CDR3 is 15 residues. V lost 5 bases, J lost 12 bases, and 9 bases stayed unmatched. CDR1 is SGHNT and CDR2 is YENEEA in the germline V gene.

The chain combines TRBV20-1 with TRBJ2-5; the match to TRBD2 covers 14 bases. Losses at the gene ends were 3 bases for V and 5 bases for J; bases not matched to a gene: 5. This CDR3 has 15 residues. Germline assignment: CDR1 DFQATT and CDR2 SNEGSKA (reference sequence). DNA for the CDR3: TGCAGTGCTAGCACGACTAGCGGGGGGGGGGAGACCCAGTACTTC. It specifies CSASTTSGGGETQYF.

V is TRBV10-3 and J is TRBJ2-3; D might be TRBD2 (6 bases). Germline loops: CDR1 ENHRY, CDR2 SYGVKD. The CDR3 extends over 14 amino acids. V dropped 3 bases and J dropped 8 bases, with 15 bases sitting between them. The CDR3 region is CAISDVTGRSTQYF. For the CDR3, the DNA is TGTGCCATCAGTGATGTCACGGGGAGGAGTACGCAGTATTTT.

This clonotype came up many times. The chain has TRBV2 and TRBJ2-7, with TRBD2 matching over 11 bases. V gave up 6 bases and J gave up 1 base; unmatched junction bases: 5. From germline, CDR1 is SNHLY and CDR2 FYNNEI. This CDR3 has 15 residues. CDR3 coding DNA: TGTGCCAGCAGCGCAACTAGCGGGAGTTCCTACGAGCAGTACTTC. It translates to CASSATSGSSYEQYF.